Below are 3 T cell receptor beta chains sequenced from a single sample in a study of cytomegalovirus exposure and HLA in healthy donors. The PCR employed 60 Vbeta primers together with 13 Jbeta primers. The assay was immunoSEQ multiplex PCR, and TCRdb's table has in-frame clones only and misses some. The table has around 180,000 clones, 85% seen once. Input material: PBMCs. The receptors derive from a boy aged 2 to 10 in good health and CMV-seronegative.

In this sample, this clone turned up a few times. The V gene is TRBV14, the J gene TRBJ2-1; D is unclear. The V end was cut by 4 bases, the J end by 4 bases, with 8 bases between. Germline V gene data show CDR1 as SGHDN and CDR2 as FVKESK. This CDR3 contains 13 residues. CDR3 sequence: CASSLELYNEQFF. The CDR3 DNA follows: TGTGCCAGCAGCCTTGAACTATACAATGAGCAGTTCTTC.

This chain connects TRBV2 to TRBJ2-5, with 9 bases identical to TRBD1. Germline values: CDR1 SNHLY, CDR2 FYNNEI. This CDR3 spans 14 amino acids. V lost 6 bases, J lost 5 bases, and 7 bases stayed unmatched. The CDR3 spells CASRPGQGWETQYF. In DNA, the CDR3 is TGTGCCAGCAGACCGGGACAGGGATGGGAGACCCAGTACTTC.

This clone was observed a handful of times. The rearrangement joins TRBV15 to TRBJ2-3; unclear D gene. Germline-derived CDR1 and CDR2 are LNHNV and YYDKDF (reference sequence). V was pared by 3 bases and J by 5 bases, with 6 bases between. The CDR3 contains 12 residues. The CDR3 DNA reads as TGTGCCACCAGCAGTGGCTTAGATACGCAGTATTTT. This encodes CATSSGLDTQYF. Variable domain in full (rest from reference TRBV15 and TRBJ2-3): DAMVIQNPRYQVTQFGKPVTLSCSQTLNHNVMYWYQQKSSQAPKLLFHYYDKDFNNEADTPDNFQSRRPNTSFCFLDIRSPGLGDTAMYLCATSSGLDTQYFGPGTRLTVL.